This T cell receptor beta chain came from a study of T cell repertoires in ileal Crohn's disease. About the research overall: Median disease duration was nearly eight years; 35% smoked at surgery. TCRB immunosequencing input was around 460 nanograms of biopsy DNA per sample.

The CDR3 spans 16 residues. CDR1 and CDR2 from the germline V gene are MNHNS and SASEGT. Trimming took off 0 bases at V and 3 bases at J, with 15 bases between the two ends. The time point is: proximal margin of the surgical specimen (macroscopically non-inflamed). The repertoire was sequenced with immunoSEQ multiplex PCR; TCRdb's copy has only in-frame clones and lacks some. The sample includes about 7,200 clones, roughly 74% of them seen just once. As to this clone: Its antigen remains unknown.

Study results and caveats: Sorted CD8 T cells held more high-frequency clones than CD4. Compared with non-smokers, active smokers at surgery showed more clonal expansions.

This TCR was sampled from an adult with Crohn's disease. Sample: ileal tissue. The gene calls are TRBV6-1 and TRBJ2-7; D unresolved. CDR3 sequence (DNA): TGTGCCAGCAGTGAAGCCCGGCAGTCGGGCAACTACGAGCAGTACTTC. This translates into CASSEARQSGNYEQYF.